This T cell receptor beta chain emerged from a study of T cells in Graves' hyperthyroidism and ophthalmopathy (dated by TCRdb to between 2017 and 2020). With respect to the entire study: Peripheral blood samples were taken at initial diagnosis, before any treatment was given. According to the paper, TCR Vbeta CDR3 sequencing was carried out on 135 peripheral blood samples, which came from 40 to 45 ophthalmopathy, approximately 78 hyperthyroidism and roughly 17 progressor patients. The approximately 100 discovery patients were randomly split 7:3 into training and test sets. An independent validation cohort of around 19 hyperthyroidism patients and roughly 16 patients who later progressed to ophthalmopathy tested prospective prediction of ophthalmopathy. After sampling, hyperthyroidism patients received methimazole starting at 30 mg daily, and ophthalmopathy patients received high-dose intravenous methylprednisolone. In addition, the study compared T-cell repertoires in thyroid tissue and in blood from 6 or 7 Graves' hyperthyroidism patients. To identify TCR V-J signatures that set the groups apart, the researchers used a discovery cohort of about a hundred patients, made up of fewer than 50 with Graves' ophthalmopathy and 57 with stable Graves' hyperthyroidism. What the work shows at the level of the full study, not this receptor alone: During validation, the model predicted progression to ophthalmopathy a median of approximately 7 months ahead of onset, with almost 71% sensitivity and about 75% specificity. A model built on a 13 V-J signature distinguished ophthalmopathy from stable hyperthyroidism, reaching around 87% sensitivity and under 84% specificity in cross-validation and 80%/75% in testing. Most expanded thyroid clonotypes (frequency above 0.001) were also detected in blood, suggesting blood repertoires may reflect thyroid immune responses. Sample size was not statistically predetermined, and blinding of investigators to group allocation was not performed.

This clonotype was seen repeatedly, ten times or more. The antigen it recognizes is unknown. No per-base quality is available; no much larger clone lies one base away. Stable Graves' hyperthyroidism was defined as the absence of progression to ophthalmopathy over 18 months of follow-up. Hyperthyroidism patients were newly diagnosed, with disease duration under 2 months, and aged 18 to 65 years. Patients with uncontrolled infections, other autoimmune diseases, pregnancy or lactation were excluded. Diagnoses were established on the basis of clinical symptoms, serum thyroxine and TRAb, thyroid ultrasound, and orbital computed tomography. Ficoll-Paque density gradient centrifugation was used to isolate PBMCs from about 10 ml of fresh peripheral blood. Trizol reagent was used to extract total RNA, and RNA quality was then checked on an Agilent 2100 Bioanalyzer. The germline V gene (reference sequence) supplies CDR1 LGHDT and CDR2 YNNKEL. The V end loses 8 bases and the J end loses 2 bases, and a stretch of 21 bases separates them. CDR3 length: 16 amino acids, cysteine to phenylalanine. CDR3 DNA is the only sequence kept; it has 48 bases, read in frame from the first base.

Amplification of TCR beta CDR3 regions was carried out from RNA transcripts. The TCR CDR3 was subjected to a first round of RT-PCR using the HTBI primer set and the Qiagen OneStep RT-PCR kit. A second multiplex PCR round built the libraries, followed by size selection and purification. Libraries were sequenced paired-end with 100 bp reads on an Illumina HiSeq2000. The authors processed their data as follows. SOAPnuke was used to process the raw data, throwing out any read that contained adapters or uncalled bases, had a mean Phred below 15, or lacked an exact constant-primer or identifier match. COPE v1.2.5 was used to merge the high-quality paired reads, and each unique nucleotide sequence was defined as a clonotype. Clonotypes were aligned to IMGT TRBV, TRBD and TRBJ reference segments using MiTCR v1.1. Analysis was restricted to V-J combinations with a frequency above 0.0001, which covered about 99% of repertoires. A TCS score was defined as the ratio between F50 (clonal expansion) and ExV (chaos), using BLOSUM62-based TCRdist between CDR3 peptides within each V-J. Welch's t-statistics and random forest reduced roughly 530 V-J features to about 12, which were used in a naive Bayes classifier (R e1071). The raw public reads went through TCRdb reprocessing: fastp at Q25, MiXCR clone calling, in-frame beta chains kept. Records with the same CDR3 protein are collapsed into one entry carrying the most frequent genes and DNA. Here the V and J calls rest on TCRdb's processing, not on the authors' analysis. A total of about 200,000 distinct CDR3 sequences appear in this sample, 15% to 20% of them only once. About two fifths of the sample rests with the top ten.

This sequence originates from a middle-aged man with Graves' hyperthyroidism. The sample consisted of blood. In this chain, TRBV3-1 is recombined with TRBJ1-1, with the D gene call left open. The CDR3 reads CASQGNGDTRNTEAFF. The DNA is as follows: TGTGCCAGCCAAGGGAATGGAGACACCAGAAACACTGAAGCTTTCTTT.